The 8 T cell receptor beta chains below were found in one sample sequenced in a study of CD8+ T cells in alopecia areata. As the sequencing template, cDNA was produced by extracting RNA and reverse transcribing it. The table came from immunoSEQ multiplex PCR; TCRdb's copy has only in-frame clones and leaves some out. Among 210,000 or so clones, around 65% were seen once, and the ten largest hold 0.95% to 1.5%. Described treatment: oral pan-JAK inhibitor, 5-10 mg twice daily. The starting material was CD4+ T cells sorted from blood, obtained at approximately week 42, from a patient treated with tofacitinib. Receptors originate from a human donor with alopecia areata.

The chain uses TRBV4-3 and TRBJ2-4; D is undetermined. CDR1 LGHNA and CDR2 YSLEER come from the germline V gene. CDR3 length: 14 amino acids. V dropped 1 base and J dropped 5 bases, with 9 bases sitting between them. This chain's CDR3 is CASSQGTYQNIQYF. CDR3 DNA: TGCGCCAGCAGCCAAGGGACGTACCAAAACATTCAGTACTTC.

The CDR3: CAMTERDNDAEAFF. DNA for the CDR3: TGTGCCATGACTGAGAGAGATAACGATGCTGAAGCTTTCTTT. V is TRBV10-3 and J is TRBJ1-1; D remains ambiguous. V dropped 9 bases and J dropped 6 bases, with 20 bases sitting between them. The CDR3 loop spans 14 amino acids. From germline, CDR1 is ENHRY and CDR2 SYGVKD.

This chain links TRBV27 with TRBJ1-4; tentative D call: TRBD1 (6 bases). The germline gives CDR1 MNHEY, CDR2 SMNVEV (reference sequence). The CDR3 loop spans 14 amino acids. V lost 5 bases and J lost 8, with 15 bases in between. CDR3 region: CASSPIGQLEKLFF. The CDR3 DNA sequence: TGTGCCAGCAGTCCCATCGGACAGCTCGAAAAACTGTTTTTT.

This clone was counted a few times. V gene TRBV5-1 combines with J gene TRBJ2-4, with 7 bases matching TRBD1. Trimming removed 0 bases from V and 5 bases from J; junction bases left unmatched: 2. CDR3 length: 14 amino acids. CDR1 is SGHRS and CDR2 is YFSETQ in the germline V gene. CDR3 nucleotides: TGCGCCAGCAGCTTGGGGGACAGCCAAAACATTCAGTACTTC. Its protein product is CASSLGDSQNIQYF.

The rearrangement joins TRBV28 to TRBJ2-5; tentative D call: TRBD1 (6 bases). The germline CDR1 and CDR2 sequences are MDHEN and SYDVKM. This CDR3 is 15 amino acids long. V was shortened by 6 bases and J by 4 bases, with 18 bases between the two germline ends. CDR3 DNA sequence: TGTGCCAGCAGCACTACAGGGCTATCGTTAGAGACCCAGTACTTC. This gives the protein CASSTTGLSLETQYF.

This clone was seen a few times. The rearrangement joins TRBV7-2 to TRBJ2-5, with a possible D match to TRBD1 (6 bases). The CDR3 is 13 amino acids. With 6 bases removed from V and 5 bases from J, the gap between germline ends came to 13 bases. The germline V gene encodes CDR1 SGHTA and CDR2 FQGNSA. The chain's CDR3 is CASRITGLETQYF. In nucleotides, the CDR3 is TGTGCCAGCAGGATAACAGGGTTGGAGACCCAGTACTTC.

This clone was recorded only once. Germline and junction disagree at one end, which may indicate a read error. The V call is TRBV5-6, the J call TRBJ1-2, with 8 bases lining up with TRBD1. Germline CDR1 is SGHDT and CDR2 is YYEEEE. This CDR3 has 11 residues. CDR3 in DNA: TGTGCCAGCAGCCCCGGACAGGGAATCTCCTTC. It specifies CASSPGQGISF.

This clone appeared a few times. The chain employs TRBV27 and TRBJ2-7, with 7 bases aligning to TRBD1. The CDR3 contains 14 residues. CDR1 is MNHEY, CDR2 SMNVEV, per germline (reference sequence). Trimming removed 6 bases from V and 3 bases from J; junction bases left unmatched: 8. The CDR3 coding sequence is TGTGCCAGCAGACAAGCGACAGGGATCTACGAGCAGTACTTC. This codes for CASRQATGIYEQYF.